The entry below gives a single T cell receptor beta chain sequence along with its context. A read error may produce the germline difference seen at one junction end. This CDR3 region has 15 residues. Germline V gene lookup returns CDR1 SGHDN and CDR2 FVKESK. Construction of TCR beta libraries relied on iRepertoire HTBI primers and on Arm-PCR targeting CDR3 regions. TCRdb fed the multiplex PCR reads into MiXCR, producing one record per CDR3 protein. The sample lists about 350,000 distinct CDR3 sequences, 15% to 20% occurring once. The data belong to a study of regulatory T cells in long-lasting Graves disease. The time point denotes: newly diagnosed GD, antithyroid drugs for less than 3 months. From RNA extracted from PBMCs, the TCR library was made. The data also belong to a second study, concerning T cells in Graves' hyperthyroidism and ophthalmopathy.

The specimen comprised peripheral blood mononuclear cells (PBMCs), sampled at new diagnosis, from a patient treated with antithyroid drugs. The sequence was collected from a young woman with Graves disease. The chain joins TRBV14 to TRBJ2-7; no reliable D call. The CDR3: CASSQDKHINHEQCF. The CDR3 region has the DNA TGTGCCAGCAGCCAAGATAAACATATCAACCACGAGCAGTGCTTC. The full variable domain, with the rest looked up from reference TRBV14 and TRBJ2-7, is EAGVTQFPSHSVIEKGQTVTLRCDPISGHDNLYWYRRVMGKEIKFLLHFVKESKQDESGMPNNRFLAERTGGTYSTLKVQPAELEDSGVYFCASSQDKHINHEQCFGPGTRLTVT.